The 11 T cell receptor beta chains below were found in one sample sequenced in a study of blood T cell repertoires in COVID-19. The repertoire was sequenced with immunoSEQ multiplex PCR; TCRdb's copy has only in-frame clones and lacks some. The table shows more than 65,000 clones, with around nine tenths occurring only once. The sequenced material came from peripheral blood. Every receptor here comes from a human donor in a cohort sampled during active COVID-19.

The chain combines TRBV21-1 with TRBJ2-7; TRBD1, the table's D call, lacks a check against the DNA. TRBV21-1 is a documented pseudogene. The CDR3 runs to 16 residues. The CDR3: CASSKLTGTGYHEQYF. The CDR3 DNA reads TGTGCCAGCAGCAAACTGACCGGGACAGGGTACCACGAGCAGTACTTC.

This clone was seen a few times. The rearrangement links TRBV11-2 to TRBJ2-7; 7 nucleotides match TRBD2. The CDR3 runs to 16 residues. In germline, CDR1 is SGHAT, CDR2 FQNNGV. V shed 5 bases and J 4 bases; nucleotides not matched to a gene: 14. The chain's CDR3 is CASSPAKGGVGYEQYF. In nucleotides, the CDR3 is TGTGCCAGCAGCCCTGCAAAGGGAGGGGTAGGGTACGAGCAGTACTTC.

V is TRBV15 and J is TRBJ2-7; the match to TRBD2 covers 8 bases. V shed 0 bases and J 3 bases; nucleotides not matched to a gene: 4. The CDR3 extends over 15 amino acids. The germline V gene has CDR1 LNHNV and CDR2 YYDKDF (reference sequence). DNA of the CDR3: TGTGCCACCAGCAGAGATCGGGGGGGAAACTACGAGCAGTACTTC. Amino acids: CATSRDRGGNYEQYF.

The chain couples TRBV6-5 to TRBJ1-2, with 10 bases identical to TRBD1. Trimming at V came to 6 bases and at J to 8 bases, leaving 6 bases not matched to a gene. CDR1 MNHEY and CDR2 SVGAGI come from the germline V gene. CDR3 length: 13 amino acids. CDR3 DNA: TGTGCCAGCAGGGACAGGGGGATCCTCGGCTACACCTTC. Translation: CASRDRGILGYTF.

This chain connects TRBV4-1 to TRBJ2-7; TRBD1 is a possible D gene (6 bases). The V and J ends lost 2 bases and 0 bases respectively, with 11 bases between them. Germline CDR1 reads MGHRA; CDR2 reads YSYEKL. The CDR3 length is 15 residues. The CDR3 reads CASSQPGEHSYEQYF. The CDR3 DNA reads as TGCGCCAGCAGCCAACCAGGGGAGCACTCCTACGAGCAGTACTTC.

The chain combines TRBV4-1 with TRBJ1-2, with 8 bases lining up with TRBD1. Looked up from germline, CDR1 is MGHRA and CDR2 is YSYEKL. The V gene end was trimmed by 3 bases and the J gene end by 7 bases; junction bases not matched to a gene: 13. The CDR3 spans 16 residues. In DNA form, the CDR3 reads TGCGCCAGCAGCCACCCTAGGACAGGGAGTAATCGTGGCTACACCTTC. Amino acids: CASSHPRTGSNRGYTF.

V is TRBV9 and J is TRBJ2-5; 9 nucleotides match TRBD2. CDR1 and CDR2 from the germline V gene are SGDLS and YYNGEE. The ends lost 2 bases at V and 2 bases at J; junction bases unmatched: 1. CDR3 length: 14 residues. The CDR3: CASSVSGGQETQYF. The CDR3 nucleotides read TGTGCCAGCAGCGTTAGCGGGGGTCAAGAGACCCAGTACTTC.

V and J are TRBV30 and TRBJ1-6, with 8 bases aligning to TRBD1. J lost 7 bases, V lost 7 bases, and 3 bases had no gene match. There are 12 residues in the CDR3. The germline gives CDR1 GTSNPN, CDR2 SVGIG (reference sequence). CDR3 DNA: TGTGCCTCAGGGGGCGGGAATTCACCCCTCCACTTT. It codes for CASGGGNSPLHF.

DNA of the CDR3: TGTGCCAGCAGCTCAACGAGCGGGTCTGCGGGTACGCAGTATTTT. Its protein is CASSSTSGSAGTQYF. V usage is TRBV4-2 and J usage is TRBJ2-3; D might be TRBD2 (6 bases). The CDR3 has 15 residues. V was pared by 5 bases and J by 8 bases, with 20 bases between. The V gene's germline CDR1 is LGHNA and CDR2 YNFKEQ.

This chain connects TRBV24-1 to TRBJ1-5; perhaps TRBD1 as D (5 bases). The CDR3 has 16 residues. The V gene lost 3 bases and the J gene lost 2 bases, with 13 bases spanning the gap. Germline V gene lookup returns CDR1 KGHDR and CDR2 SFDVKD. CDR3: CATSDQGWKGNQPQHF. For the CDR3, the DNA is TGTGCCACCAGTGATCAGGGCTGGAAGGGCAATCAGCCCCAGCATTTT.

The chain joins TRBV4-1 to TRBJ1-1, with 9 nucleotides matching TRBD1. J lost 10 bases, V lost 3 bases, and 9 bases had no gene match. CDR1 MGHRA and CDR2 YSYEKL come from the germline V gene. There are 14 residues in the CDR3. Written as DNA, the CDR3 is TGCGCCAGCAGCCATGGGACAGGGAGTTTTGGAGCTTTCTTT. Translating gives CASSHGTGSFGAFF.